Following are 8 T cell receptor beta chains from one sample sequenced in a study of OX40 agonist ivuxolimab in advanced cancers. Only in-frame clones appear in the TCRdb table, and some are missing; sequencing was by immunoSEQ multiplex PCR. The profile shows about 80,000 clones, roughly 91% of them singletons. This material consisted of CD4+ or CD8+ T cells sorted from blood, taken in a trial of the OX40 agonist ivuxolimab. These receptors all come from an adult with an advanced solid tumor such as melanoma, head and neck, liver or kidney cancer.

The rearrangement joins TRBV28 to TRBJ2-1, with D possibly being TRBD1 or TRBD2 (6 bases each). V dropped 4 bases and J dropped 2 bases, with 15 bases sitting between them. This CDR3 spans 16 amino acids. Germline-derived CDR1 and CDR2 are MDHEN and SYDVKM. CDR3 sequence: CASSSGGAGTYNEQFF. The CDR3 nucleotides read TGTGCCAGCAGTTCCGGGGGCGCCGGAACCTACAATGAGCAGTTCTTC.

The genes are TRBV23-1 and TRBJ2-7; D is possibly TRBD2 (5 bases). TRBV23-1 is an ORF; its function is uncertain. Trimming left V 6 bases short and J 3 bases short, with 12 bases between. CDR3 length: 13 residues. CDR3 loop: CASRYGEYYEQYF. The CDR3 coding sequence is TGCGCCAGCAGGTACGGGGAATACTACGAGCAGTACTTC.

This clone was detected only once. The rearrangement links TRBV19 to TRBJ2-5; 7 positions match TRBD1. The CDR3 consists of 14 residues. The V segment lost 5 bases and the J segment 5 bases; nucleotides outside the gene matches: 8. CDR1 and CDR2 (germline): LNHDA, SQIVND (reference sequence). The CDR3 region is CASSPQGFKETQYF. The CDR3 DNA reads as TGTGCCAGTAGTCCACAGGGGTTTAAGGAGACCCAGTACTTC.

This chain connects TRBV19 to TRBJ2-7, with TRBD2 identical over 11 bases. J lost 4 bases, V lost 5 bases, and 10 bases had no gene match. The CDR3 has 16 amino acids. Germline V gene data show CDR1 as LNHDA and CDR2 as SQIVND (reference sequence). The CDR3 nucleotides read TGTGCCAGTAGTCCCCGCGCTCTAGCGGGGGGTTACGAGCAGTACTTC. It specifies CASSPRALAGGYEQYF.

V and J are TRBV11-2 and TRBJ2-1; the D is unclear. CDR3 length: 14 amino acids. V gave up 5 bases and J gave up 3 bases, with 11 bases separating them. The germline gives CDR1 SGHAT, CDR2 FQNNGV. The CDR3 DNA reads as TGTGCCAGCAGCCCGCGACCAAACTACAATGAGCAGTTCTTC. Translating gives CASSPRPNYNEQFF. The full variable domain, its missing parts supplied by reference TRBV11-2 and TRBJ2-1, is EAGVAQSPRYKIIEKRQSVAFWCNPISGHATLYWYQQILGQGPKLLIQFQNNGVVDDSQLPKDRFSAERLKGVDSTLKIQPAKLEDSAVYLCASSPRPNYNEQFFGPGTRLTVL.

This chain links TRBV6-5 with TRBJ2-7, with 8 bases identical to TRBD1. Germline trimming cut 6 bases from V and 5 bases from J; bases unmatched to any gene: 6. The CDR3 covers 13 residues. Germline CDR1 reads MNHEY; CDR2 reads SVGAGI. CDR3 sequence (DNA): TGTGCCAGCAGAGAGACAGGGGTCGACGAGCAGTACTTC. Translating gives CASRETGVDEQYF.

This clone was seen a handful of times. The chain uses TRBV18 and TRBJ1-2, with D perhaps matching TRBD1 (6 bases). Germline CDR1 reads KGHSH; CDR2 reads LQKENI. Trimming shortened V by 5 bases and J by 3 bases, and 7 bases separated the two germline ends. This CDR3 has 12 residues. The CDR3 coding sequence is TGTGCCAGCTCAGAGGGGGACTATGGCTACACCTTC. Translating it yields CASSEGDYGYTF.

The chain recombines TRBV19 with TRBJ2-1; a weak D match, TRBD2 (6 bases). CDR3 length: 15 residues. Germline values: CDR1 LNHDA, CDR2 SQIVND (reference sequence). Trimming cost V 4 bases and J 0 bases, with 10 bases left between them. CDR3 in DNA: TGTGCCAGTAGTAGGGCGGGGAGCTCCTACAATGAGCAGTTCTTC. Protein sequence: CASSRAGSSYNEQFF.